The subject of this entry is one T cell receptor beta chain. The sample originates from a study of cytomegalovirus exposure and HLA in healthy donors. This CDR3 comprises 15 residues. Between the trimmed V and J ends, which lost 0 bases and 3 bases, there was a span of 12 bases. Germline-derived CDR1 and CDR2 are MGHRA and YSYEKL. The PCR employed 60 Vbeta primers together with 13 Jbeta primers. Using immunoSEQ multiplex PCR, the repertoire was profiled, and TCRdb retains in-frame clones only, with some absent. Of a few hundred thousand clones in the sample, about nine tenths are singletons; the top ten hold about 1.7%.

The clonotype originates from a girl under 10 years old in good health and CMV-seronegative. This chain connects TRBV4-1 to TRBJ2-7; maybe TRBD1 (6 bases). The sample was PBMCs. The CDR3 spells CASSQDRTVIYEQYF. The CDR3 bases are TGCGCCAGCAGCCAAGACCGGACAGTGATCTACGAGCAGTACTTC.